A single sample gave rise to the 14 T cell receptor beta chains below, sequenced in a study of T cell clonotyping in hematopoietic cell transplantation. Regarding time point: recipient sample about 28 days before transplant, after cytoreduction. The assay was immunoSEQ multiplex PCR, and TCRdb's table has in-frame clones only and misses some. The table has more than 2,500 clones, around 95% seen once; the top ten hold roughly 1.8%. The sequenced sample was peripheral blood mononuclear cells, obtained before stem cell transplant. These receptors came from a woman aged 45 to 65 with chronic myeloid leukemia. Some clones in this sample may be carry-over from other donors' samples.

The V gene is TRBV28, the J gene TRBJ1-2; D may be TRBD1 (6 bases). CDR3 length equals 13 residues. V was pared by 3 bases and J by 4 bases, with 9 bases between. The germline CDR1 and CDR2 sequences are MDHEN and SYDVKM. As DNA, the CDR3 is TGTGCCAGCAGTTTCACAGGGCGCTATGGCTACACCTTC. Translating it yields CASSFTGRYGYTF.

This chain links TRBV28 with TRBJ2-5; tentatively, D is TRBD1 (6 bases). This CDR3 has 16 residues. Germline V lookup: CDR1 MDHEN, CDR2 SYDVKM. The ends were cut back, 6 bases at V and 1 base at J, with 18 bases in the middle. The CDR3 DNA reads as TGTGCCAGCAGGGACAGTCTACCGGGGTTCCAAGAGACCCAGTACTTC. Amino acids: CASRDSLPGFQETQYF.

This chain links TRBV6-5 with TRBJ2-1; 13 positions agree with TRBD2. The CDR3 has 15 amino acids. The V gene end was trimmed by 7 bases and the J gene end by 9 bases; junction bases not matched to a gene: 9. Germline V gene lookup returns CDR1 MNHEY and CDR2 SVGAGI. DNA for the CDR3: TGTGCCAGCACCCCACTAGCGGGAGGGCATAGTGAGCAGTTCTTC. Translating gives CASTPLAGGHSEQFF.

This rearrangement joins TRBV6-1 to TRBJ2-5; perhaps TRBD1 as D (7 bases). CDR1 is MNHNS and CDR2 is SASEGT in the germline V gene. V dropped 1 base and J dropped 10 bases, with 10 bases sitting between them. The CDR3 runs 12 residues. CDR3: CASSEGGDSQYF. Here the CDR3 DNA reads TGTGCCAGCAGTGAAGGGGGGGACAGCCAGTACTTC.

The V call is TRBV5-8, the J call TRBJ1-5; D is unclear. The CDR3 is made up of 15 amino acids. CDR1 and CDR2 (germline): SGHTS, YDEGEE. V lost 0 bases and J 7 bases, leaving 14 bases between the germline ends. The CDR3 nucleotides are TGTGCCAGCAGCTTGGTAGGGTCCCCCGGCCAGCCCCAGCATTTT. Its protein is CASSLVGSPGQPQHF.

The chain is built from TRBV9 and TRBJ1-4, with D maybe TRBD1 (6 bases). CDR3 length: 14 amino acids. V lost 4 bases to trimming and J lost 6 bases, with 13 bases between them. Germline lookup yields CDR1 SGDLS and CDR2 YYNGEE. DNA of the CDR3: TGTGCCAGCAGCAAACAGGGCTGGGATGAAAAACTGTTTTTT. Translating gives CASSKQGWDEKLFF.

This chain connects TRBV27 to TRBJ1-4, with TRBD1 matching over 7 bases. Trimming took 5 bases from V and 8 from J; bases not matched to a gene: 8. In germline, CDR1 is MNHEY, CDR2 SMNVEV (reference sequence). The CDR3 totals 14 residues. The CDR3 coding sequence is TGTGCCAGCAGTCAACAGGGGCAGAGGGAAAAACTGTTTTTT. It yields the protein CASSQQGQREKLFF. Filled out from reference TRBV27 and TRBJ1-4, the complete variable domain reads EAQVTQNPRYLITVTGKKLTVTCSQNMNHEYMSWYRQDPGLGLRQIYYSMNVEVTDKGDVPEGYKVSRKEKRNFPLILESPSPNQTSLYFCASSQQGQREKLFFGSGTQLSVL.

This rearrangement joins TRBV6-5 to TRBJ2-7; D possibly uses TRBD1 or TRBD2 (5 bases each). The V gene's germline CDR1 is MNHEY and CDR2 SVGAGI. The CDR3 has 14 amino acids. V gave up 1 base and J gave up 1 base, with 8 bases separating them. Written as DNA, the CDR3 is TGTGCCAGCAGTTACTGGGGACCTTCCTACGAGCAGTACTTC. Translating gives CASSYWGPSYEQYF.

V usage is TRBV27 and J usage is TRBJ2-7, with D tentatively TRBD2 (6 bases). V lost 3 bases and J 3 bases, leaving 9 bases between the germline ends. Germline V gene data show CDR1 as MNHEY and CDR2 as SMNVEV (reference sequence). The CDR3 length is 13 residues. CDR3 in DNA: TGTGCCAGCAGTTTCAACGGGGGCTACGAGCAGTACTTC. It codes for CASSFNGGYEQYF.

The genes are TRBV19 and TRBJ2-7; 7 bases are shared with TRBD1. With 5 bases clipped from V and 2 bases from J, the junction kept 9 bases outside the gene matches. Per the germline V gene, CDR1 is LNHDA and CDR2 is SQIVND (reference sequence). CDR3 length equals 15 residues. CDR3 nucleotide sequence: TGTGCCAGTAGTTGGGACAGCCAGACAACCTACGAGCAGTACTTC. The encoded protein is CASSWDSQTTYEQYF.

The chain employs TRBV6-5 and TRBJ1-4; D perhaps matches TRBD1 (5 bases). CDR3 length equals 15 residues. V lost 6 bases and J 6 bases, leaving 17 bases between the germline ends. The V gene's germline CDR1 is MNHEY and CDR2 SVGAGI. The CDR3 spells CASRLSGARHEKLFF. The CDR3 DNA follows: TGTGCCAGCAGGCTATCCGGGGCCAGACATGAAAAACTGTTTTTT.

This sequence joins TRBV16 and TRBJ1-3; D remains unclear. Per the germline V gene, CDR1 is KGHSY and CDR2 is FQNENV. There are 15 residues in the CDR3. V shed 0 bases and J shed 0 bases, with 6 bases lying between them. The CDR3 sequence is CASSQSYSSGNTIYF. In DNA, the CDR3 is TGTGCCAGCAGCCAATCTTACAGCTCTGGAAACACCATATATTTT.

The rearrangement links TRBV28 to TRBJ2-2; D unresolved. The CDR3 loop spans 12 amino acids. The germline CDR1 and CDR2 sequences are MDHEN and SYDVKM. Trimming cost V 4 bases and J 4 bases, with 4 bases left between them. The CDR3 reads CASSSSTGELFF. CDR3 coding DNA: TGTGCCAGCAGTTCTTCCACCGGGGAGCTGTTTTTT.

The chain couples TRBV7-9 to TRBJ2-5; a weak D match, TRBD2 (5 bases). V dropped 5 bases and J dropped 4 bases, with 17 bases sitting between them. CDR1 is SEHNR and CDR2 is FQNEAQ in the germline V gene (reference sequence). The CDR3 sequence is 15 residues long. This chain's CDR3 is CASSPHGVEGETQYF. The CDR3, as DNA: TGTGCCAGCAGCCCCCACGGGGTTGAGGGAGAGACCCAGTACTTC.